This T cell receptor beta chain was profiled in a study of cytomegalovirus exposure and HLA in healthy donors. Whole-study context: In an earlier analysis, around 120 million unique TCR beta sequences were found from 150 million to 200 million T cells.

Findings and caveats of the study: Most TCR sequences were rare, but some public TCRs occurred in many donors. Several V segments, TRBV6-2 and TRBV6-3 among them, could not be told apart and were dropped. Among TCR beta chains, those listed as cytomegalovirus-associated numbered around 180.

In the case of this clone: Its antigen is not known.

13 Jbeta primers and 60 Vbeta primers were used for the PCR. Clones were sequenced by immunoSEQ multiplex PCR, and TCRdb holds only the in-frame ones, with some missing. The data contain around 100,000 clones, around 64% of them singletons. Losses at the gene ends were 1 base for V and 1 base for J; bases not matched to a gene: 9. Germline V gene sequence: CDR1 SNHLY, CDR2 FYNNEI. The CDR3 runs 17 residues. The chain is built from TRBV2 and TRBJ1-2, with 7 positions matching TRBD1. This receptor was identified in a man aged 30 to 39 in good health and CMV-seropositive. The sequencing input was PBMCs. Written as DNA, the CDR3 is TGTGCCAGCAGTGAAGGGGGGGTGAGGGGGCGTAACTATGGCTACACCTTC. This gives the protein CASSEGGVRGRNYGYTF. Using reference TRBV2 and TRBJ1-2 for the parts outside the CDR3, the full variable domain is EPEVTQTPSHQVTQMGQEVILRCVPISNHLYFYWYRQILGQKVEFLVSFYNNEISEKSEIFDDQFSVERPDGSNFTLKIRSTKLEDSAMYFCASSEGGVRGRNYGYTFGSGTRLTVV.